Only a few counts were recorded for the clone carrying this T cell receptor beta chain. Its specificity is unknown. These data are taken from a study of cytomegalovirus exposure and HLA in healthy donors. Overall study results and limits: There were some public TCRs occurring in many donors, but most TCR sequences were rare. The authors later linked a missense DCLRE1C variant to TCR beta V- and J-gene trimming. 87-base-pair reads could not separate some V segments, including TRBV6-2 and TRBV6-3. Roughly uniform sequencing depth across donors was assumed, possibly incorrectly.

Primers: 60 Vbeta forward and 13 Jbeta reverse. Method: immunoSEQ multiplex PCR; TCRdb's copy keeps in-frame clones and lacks some. The sample has under 150,000 clones, approximately 9.4% seen once. Trimming cost V 3 bases and J 2 bases; bases outside gene matches: 2. There are 16 residues in the CDR3. Germline V lookup: CDR1 SGHNT, CDR2 YYREEE (reference sequence). The rearrangement links TRBV5-4 to TRBJ2-1; 13 nucleotides match TRBD2. Sequenced input: PBMCs. The source of this sequence is a man under 40 in good health and CMV-seronegative. CDR3 region: CASSSGTSGAYNEQFF. The DNA of the CDR3 is TGTGCCAGCAGCTCAGGGACTAGCGGGGCCTACAATGAGCAGTTCTTC.